Below, 25 T cell receptor beta chains from the same sample are listed, as sequenced in a study of blood T cell repertoires in COVID-19. Using immunoSEQ multiplex PCR, the repertoire was profiled, and TCRdb retains in-frame clones only, with some absent. The profile covers some 150,000 clones, with roughly 90% appearing a single time and 8% to 11% taken by the ten largest. Sequenced sample: peripheral blood. Receptor source: a middle-aged man with active or convalescent COVID-19.

This chain uses TRBV6-2 or TRBV6-3 with TRBJ2-2, with unresolved D. Trimming pared 0 bases from V and 7 bases from J, leaving 3 bases between. The CDR3 loop spans 12 amino acids. Germline-derived CDR1 and CDR2 are MNHEY and SVGEGT. The CDR3 sequence: CASSYSFGELFF. The CDR3 coding sequence is TGTGCCAGCAGTTACTCCTTCGGGGAGCTGTTTTTT.

The chain links TRBV20-1 to TRBJ2-5; 10 positions agree with TRBD1. Germline CDR1 is DFQATT and CDR2 is SNEGSKA (reference sequence). The trim removed 3 bases at V and 4 bases at J, leaving 8 bases unmatched. The CDR3 spans 15 residues. As DNA, the CDR3 is TGCAGTGCTAGTTCGACAGGGGGCGGTGGAGAGACCCAGTACTTC. It translates to CSASSTGGGGETQYF.

The V and J genes are TRBV7-3 and TRBJ2-2, with 7 bases that match TRBD1. The CDR3 runs 13 residues. From germline, CDR1 is SGHTA and CDR2 FQGTGA. V was clipped by 5 bases and J by 6 bases; unmatched bases: 3. The CDR3 DNA follows: TGTGCCAGCAGCAAAGACAGGGCCGGGGAGCTGTTTTTT. It translates to CASSKDRAGELFF.

The chain links TRBV2 to TRBJ2-7; TRBD1 matches at 8 bases. Germline V gene data show CDR1 as SNHLY and CDR2 as FYNNEI. The CDR3 has 14 amino acids. Losses at the gene ends were 7 bases for V and 2 bases for J; bases not matched to a gene: 7. The CDR3: CASKPDRATYEQYF. In DNA, the CDR3 is TGTGCCAGCAAGCCGGACAGGGCGACCTACGAGCAGTACTTC. Full variable domain (remainder filled in from reference TRBV2 and TRBJ2-7): EPEVTQTPSHQVTQMGQEVILRCVPISNHLYFYWYRQILGQKVEFLVSFYNNEISEKSEIFDDQFSVERPDGSNFTLKIRSTKLEDSAMYFCASKPDRATYEQYFGPGTRLTVT.

This clone showed up just once. The V and J genes are TRBV11-3 and TRBJ2-2, with a tentative D call TRBD1 (5 bases). Trimming cost V 5 bases and J 5 bases, with 9 bases left between them. CDR1 is SGHNT, CDR2 YENEEA, per germline. This CDR3 has 13 amino acids. CDR3 in DNA: TGTGCCAGCAGCGCCCGACAGACCGGGGAGCTGTTTTTT. The encoded protein is CASSARQTGELFF.

The rearrangement joins TRBV3-1 (or the pseudogene TRBV3-2) to TRBJ1-1; possibly TRBD1 for D (5 bases). The CDR3 length is 17 residues. V was shortened by 6 bases and J by 7 bases, with 27 bases between the two germline ends. Germline CDR1 reads LGHDT; CDR2 reads YNNKEL (reference sequence). The CDR3 here is CASRTKRAPGGDFEAFF. DNA of the CDR3: TGTGCCAGCAGAACGAAACGTGCCCCGGGGGGGGACTTTGAAGCTTTCTTT.

This clone was recorded only once. The rearrangement joins TRBV28 to TRBJ1-1; D might be TRBD1 (6 bases). The ends were cut back, 3 bases at V and 0 bases at J, with 17 bases in the middle. Germline V CDR1 and CDR2: MDHEN, SYDVKM. CDR3 length: 17 residues. The CDR3 loop is CASSFGGRTLLNTEAFF. The CDR3 DNA follows: TGTGCCAGCAGTTTCGGGGGGCGCACGCTTTTGAACACTGAAGCTTTCTTT.

On this clone: Distinct nucleotide sequences in the sample also encode this CDR3. The chain joins TRBV28 to TRBJ1-5, with D perhaps TRBD1 (5 bases). This CDR3 region has 14 residues. Germline lookup yields CDR1 MDHEN and CDR2 SYDVKM. Trimming removed 4 bases from V and 1 base from J, with 8 bases in between. CDR3 DNA sequence: TGTGCCAGCAGTTCGGGGGGGAGCAATCAGCCCCAGCATTTT. Amino acids: CASSSGGSNQPQHF.

The genes are TRBV4-3 and TRBJ2-1; D remains unclear. CDR1 is LGHNA, CDR2 YSLEER, per germline. Trimming cost V 1 base and J 3 bases, with 10 bases left between them. The length of the CDR3 is 15 residues. Written as DNA, the CDR3 is TGCGCCAGCAGCCAAGGTGGCGGAGTCTACAATGAGCAGTTCTTC. Protein sequence: CASSQGGGVYNEQFF.

This chain's CDR3 is CASSYSRFGPYGYTF. The CDR3 DNA reads TGTGCCAGCAGTTACTCGCGGTTCGGCCCCTATGGCTACACCTTC. The chain is built from TRBV6-5 and TRBJ1-2; no reliable D call. This CDR3 comprises 15 residues. Germline values: CDR1 MNHEY, CDR2 SVGAGI. V lost 0 bases, J lost 4 bases, and 12 bases lay in between.

CDR3 sequence: CASRLVPGLAACSTDTQYF. In nucleotides, the CDR3 is TGTGCAAGTCGCTTAGTCCCGGGACTAGCGGCTTGTAGCACAGATACGCAGTATTTT. This sequence joins TRBV12-2 and TRBJ2-3; TRBD2, the table's D call, was not compared with the DNA. TRBV12-2 is deemed a pseudogene. The CDR3 totals 19 residues.

The chain has TRBV11-3 and TRBJ2-1, with a possible D match to TRBD2 (5 bases). This CDR3 has 16 residues. Trimming stripped 3 bases from V and 3 bases from J, with 15 bases between. In germline, CDR1 is SGHNT, CDR2 YENEEA. The chain's CDR3 is CASSFSGGRGYNEQFF. The CDR3 nucleotides read TGTGCCAGCAGCTTTTCGGGCGGCCGGGGCTACAATGAGCAGTTCTTC.

V usage is TRBV7-9 and J usage is TRBJ2-3; 7 nucleotides agree with TRBD2. V trimming: 1 base; J trimming: 6 bases; junction bases outside the gene matches: 7. From germline, CDR1 is SEHNR and CDR2 FQNEAQ (reference sequence). This CDR3 has 15 residues. The CDR3 protein is CASSLGGRDADTQYF. In nucleotides, the CDR3 is TGTGCCAGCAGCTTAGGCGGGAGAGACGCCGATACGCAGTATTTT.

V usage is TRBV21-1 and J usage is TRBJ2-1; the table gives TRBD1 as D, unverified against the DNA. TRBV21-1 is a recognized pseudogene. This CDR3 contains 12 residues. The CDR3 loop reads CARGTANNEQFF. CDR3 DNA: TGTGCCAGAGGGACAGCCAACAATGAGCAGTTCTTC.

The CDR3 sequence: CASSLGGTQYF. The CDR3 DNA is TGTGCCAGCAGCTTAGGAGGGACCCAGTACTTC. The V gene is TRBV7-3, the J gene TRBJ2-5; D might be TRBD2 (5 bases). Germline V CDR1 and CDR2: SGHTA, FQGTGA. V shed 2 bases and J shed 7 bases, with 5 bases lying between them. This CDR3 has 11 residues.

The J gene is TRBJ1-3, the V gene TRBV19; the D gene is possibly TRBD1 (6 bases). Per the germline V gene, CDR1 is LNHDA and CDR2 is SQIVND (reference sequence). This CDR3 has 16 amino acids. The V end was cut by 6 bases, the J end by 2 bases, with 17 bases between. The CDR3 spells CASRHTAQGTGNTIYF. The CDR3 region has the DNA TGTGCCAGTAGACACACCGCTCAGGGGACTGGAAACACCATATATTTT.

The V gene is TRBV27, the J gene TRBJ2-7; TRBD1 matches 7 bases. The CDR3 sequence is 13 residues long. Germline CDR1 reads MNHEY; CDR2 reads SMNVEV (reference sequence). Trimming at V came to 8 bases and at J to 7 bases, leaving 11 bases not matched to a gene. The CDR3 bases are TGTGCCAGCCCCGGGACAGCAGTGTCAGAGCAGTACTTC. It translates to CASPGTAVSEQYF.

The chain couples TRBV25-1 to TRBJ2-7; 9 bases map to TRBD1. The CDR3 totals 15 residues. Germline CDR1 and CDR2: MGHDK and SYGVNS. V was clipped by 5 bases and J by 1 base; unmatched bases: 6. The chain's CDR3 is CASSLWGTGSYEQYF. CDR3 nucleotide sequence: TGTGCCAGCAGTCTTTGGGGGACAGGGTCCTACGAGCAGTACTTC.

The chain is built from TRBV28 and TRBJ1-2, with 8 bases matching TRBD1. The length of the CDR3 is 14 residues. Germline CDR1 reads MDHEN; CDR2 reads SYDVKM. Unmatched junction bases numbered 7, after V lost 6 bases and J lost 4 bases. The CDR3 sequence is CASSRTGPSYGYTF. The CDR3 bases are TGTGCCAGCAGCAGGACAGGGCCTTCCTATGGCTACACCTTC.

The V and J genes are TRBV29-1 and TRBJ2-7; tentative D call: TRBD1 (6 bases). V was clipped by 5 bases and J by 0 bases, with 14 bases between them. This CDR3 comprises 14 residues. CDR1 and CDR2 (germline): SQVTM, ANQGSEA. CDR3 DNA sequence: TGCAGCGTTCTTAGACAGGATAGCTCCTACGAGCAGTACTTC. Its translation is CSVLRQDSSYEQYF.

This clone appeared once. This chain uses TRBV7-6 with TRBJ2-1, with TRBD2 matching over 12 bases. J gave up 7 bases and V 5 bases, and 6 bases lay outside the gene matches. The CDR3 totals 15 residues. Looked up from germline, CDR1 is SGHVS and CDR2 is FNYEAQ. The CDR3 DNA reads TGTGCCAGCAGCCCGACTAGCGGGAGTAGGAATGAGCAGTTCTTC. Translation gives CASSPTSGSRNEQFF.

The chain joins TRBV3-1 (or the pseudogene TRBV3-2) to TRBJ2-1; weak D call: TRBD1 (5 bases). CDR1 and CDR2 from the germline V gene are LGHDT and YNNKEL (reference sequence). CDR3 length equals 12 residues. The germline V and J ends were trimmed by 2 bases and 9 bases, with 8 bases remaining between them. The CDR3 DNA sequence: TGTGCCAGCAGCCAACTGCAGGGTGAGCAGTTCTTC. It yields the protein CASSQLQGEQFF.

The chain recombines TRBV19 with TRBJ1-2; D might be TRBD1 (6 bases). Deletions cut 6 bases from V and 4 bases from J, with 12 bases between. The germline V gene encodes CDR1 LNHDA and CDR2 SQIVND (reference sequence). The CDR3 has 13 residues. CDR3 sequence (DNA): TGTGCCAGTAGCGCAGGGGTGGGCTATGGCTACACCTTC. Protein: CASSAGVGYGYTF. Looking up the rest from reference TRBV19 and TRBJ1-2 gives the full variable domain: DGGITQSPKYLFRKEGQNVTLSCEQNLNHDAMYWYRQDPGQGLRLIYYSQIVNDFQKGDIAEGYSVSREKKESFPLTVTSAQKNPTAFYLCASSAGVGYGYTFGSGTRLTVV.

The chain combines TRBV20-1 with TRBJ1-4, with D possibly TRBD1 on 6 matching bases. V gave up 3 bases and J gave up 2 bases, with 10 bases separating them. CDR1 is DFQATT, CDR2 SNEGSKA, per germline (reference sequence). This CDR3 spans 14 amino acids. CDR3 sequence reads: CSASGGLTNEKLFF. The CDR3 DNA sequence: TGCAGTGCTAGTGGGGGGCTGACTAATGAAAAACTGTTTTTT.

This clone occurred a few times. V usage is TRBV14 and J usage is TRBJ2-7, with 7 bases lining up with TRBD1. In germline, CDR1 is SGHDN, CDR2 FVKESK. J was trimmed by 2 bases and V by 3 bases; bases with no gene match: 4. The CDR3 contains 14 residues. In nucleotides, the CDR3 is TGTGCCAGCAGCCATCCGGACAGGACCTACGAGCAGTACTTC. It yields the protein CASSHPDRTYEQYF.